This T cell receptor (beta chain) was identified during a study of control samples from healthy donors and cancer patients. The data were produced by immunoSEQ multiplex PCR, yet TCRdb's version contains in-frame clones alone and is incomplete. Found here are about 98,000 clones, roughly 82% of them singletons; the top ten hold 1.5% to 2.5%. The CDR3 is made up of 12 amino acids. The germline gives CDR1 DFQATT, CDR2 SNEGSKA (reference sequence). V lost 3 bases to trimming and J lost 5 bases, with 10 bases between them. The rearrangement uses TRBV20-1 and TRBJ2-5, with D perhaps TRBD2 (5 bases). The TCR comes from a man in his sixties in good health. Sequencing was done on a sample of blood. The CDR3 here is CSASYRGETQYF. The CDR3 coding sequence is TGCAGTGCTAGTTACCGAGGGGAGACCCAGTACTTC.